Listed here are 22 T cell receptor beta chains from one sample, sequenced in a study of blood T cell repertoires in COVID-19. Generated by immunoSEQ multiplex PCR, the TCRdb table keeps only in-frame clones and is missing some. Of 250,000 or so clones in the sample, about 90% were seen once. Input material: PBMCs or T cells enriched from blood (not recorded which). The receptors were gathered from a woman in her thirties or forties who had been exposed to COVID-19.

The chain is built from TRBV7-2 and TRBJ1-1; D is possibly TRBD1 (6 bases). V was trimmed by 5 bases and J by 4 bases, leaving 14 bases between them. This CDR3 spans 14 amino acids. CDR1 SGHTA and CDR2 FQGNSA come from the germline V gene. Here the CDR3 DNA reads TGTGCCAGCAGCAAAGGGGGGGTACCCACTGAAGCTTTCTTT. This encodes CASSKGGVPTEAFF.

The chain uses TRBV4-1 and TRBJ2-2; D not certain. The CDR3 contains 15 residues. From germline, CDR1 is MGHRA and CDR2 YSYEKL. Trimming removed 4 bases from V and 3 bases from J, with 12 bases in between. CDR3 in amino acids: CASSPTLRDTGELFF. The CDR3 bases are TGCGCCAGCAGCCCCACCCTACGGGACACCGGGGAGCTGTTTTTT.

The J gene is TRBJ1-2, the V gene TRBV5-6; TRBD1 agrees at 11 bases. Germline V gene sequence: CDR1 SGHDT, CDR2 YYEEEE. J was trimmed by 2 bases and V by 1 base; bases with no gene match: 7. The CDR3 loop spans 17 amino acids. As DNA, the CDR3 is TGTGCCAGCAGCTTGTTAGGACAGGGGGCGTTGAACTATGGCTACACCTTC. Its protein is CASSLLGQGALNYGYTF. The full variable domain, its missing parts supplied by reference TRBV5-6 and TRBJ1-2, is DAGVTQSPTHLIKTRGQQVTLRCSPKSGHDTVSWYQQALGQGPQFIFQYYEEEERQRGNFPDRFSGHQFPNYSSELNVNALLLGDSALYLCASSLLGQGALNYGYTFGSGTRLTVV.

The chain carries TRBV11-2 and TRBJ1-2; D call uncertain. From germline, CDR1 is SGHAT and CDR2 FQNNGV. The CDR3 extends over 15 amino acids. The V and J ends lost 1 base and 0 bases respectively, with 9 bases between them. Written as DNA, the CDR3 is TGTGCCAGCAGCTTAGGTGGCGGAGCTAACTATGGCTACACCTTC. This encodes CASSLGGGANYGYTF.

This sequence joins TRBV14 and TRBJ1-2; unclear D gene. This CDR3 comprises 13 residues. With 0 bases removed from V and 8 bases from J, the gap between germline ends came to 10 bases. Germline V gives CDR1 SGHDN, CDR2 FVKESK. As DNA, the CDR3 is TGTGCCAGCAGCCAAGAATACGGGAGCGGCTACACCTTC. The encoded protein is CASSQEYGSGYTF.

The DNA of the CDR3 is TGTGCCAGTACCCCAGGGCTCGGCTACACCTTC. As protein: CASTPGLGYTF. The chain uses TRBV19 and TRBJ1-2, with D maybe TRBD1 (5 bases). The CDR3 is made up of 11 amino acids. V lost 7 bases and J lost 8, with 11 bases in between. The germline CDR1 and CDR2 sequences are LNHDA and SQIVND (reference sequence).

The CDR3 DNA is TGTGCCTGGAGTCCCGGGACAGGGCTAATCCACGAGCAGTACTTC. This translates into CAWSPGTGLIHEQYF. This chain links TRBV30 with TRBJ2-7; 9 bases fit TRBD1. There are 15 residues in the CDR3. The germline gives CDR1 GTSNPN, CDR2 SVGIG (reference sequence). V shed 2 bases and J 5 bases; nucleotides not matched to a gene: 10.

This rearrangement joins TRBV5-4 to TRBJ2-1, with TRBD2 matching over 7 bases. The germline gives CDR1 SGHNT, CDR2 YYREEE (reference sequence). The J segment lost 7 bases and the V segment lost 0 bases, leaving 13 bases of the junction unmatched. CDR3 length equals 17 residues. The CDR3 sequence: CASSLGAGDTRGNEQFF. The DNA of the CDR3 is TGTGCCAGCAGCTTGGGGGCGGGAGACACGCGGGGAAATGAGCAGTTCTTC.

In its sample, this clone was seen a few times. J is TRBJ1-1 and V is TRBV3-1 (or the pseudogene TRBV3-2); TRBD1 aligns across 8 bases. Germline V CDR1 and CDR2: LGHDT, YNNKEL (reference sequence). The CDR3 spans 13 residues. V lost 5 bases and J lost 4; bases outside the gene matches: 3. The CDR3 DNA is TGTGCCAGCAGCGGTGACAGGGGCACTGAAGCTTTCTTT. Encoded protein: CASSGDRGTEAFF.

The gene calls are TRBV28 and TRBJ1-6; 8 bases align to TRBD1. Per germline, CDR1 MDHEN and CDR2 SYDVKM. CDR3 length: 16 residues. Trimming at V came to 5 bases and at J to 2 bases, leaving 5 bases not matched to a gene. The CDR3 region has the DNA TGTGCCAGCAGTCCCTACAGGGGGACCTATAATTCACCCCTCCACTTT. It yields the protein CASSPYRGTYNSPLHF.

The chain combines TRBV28 with TRBJ1-6; D is unclear. The V end was cut by 4 bases, the J end by 6 bases, with 10 bases between. The length of the CDR3 is 14 residues. Germline V gene sequence: CDR1 MDHEN, CDR2 SYDVKM. CDR3 protein: CASSSLGSNSPLHF. CDR3 bases: TGTGCCAGCAGTTCCCTAGGAAGTAATTCACCCCTCCACTTT.

The rearrangement links TRBV7-2 to TRBJ2-1; no clear D gene. The V gene lost 4 bases and the J gene lost 13 bases, with 2 bases spanning the gap. Germline assignment: CDR1 SGHTA and CDR2 FQGNSA. The CDR3 consists of 8 residues. The CDR3 region has the DNA TGTGCCAGCAGCTCACAGTTCTTC. This gives the protein CASSSQFF.

The chain couples TRBV19 to TRBJ2-1; D may be TRBD1 (6 bases). This CDR3 has 16 residues. V lost 7 bases and J 8 bases, leaving 24 bases between the germline ends. Per the germline V gene, CDR1 is LNHDA and CDR2 is SQIVND (reference sequence). CDR3 DNA sequence: TGTGCCAGTAACCCTTCACGGGTGGTTCAGGGGTATGAGCAGTTCTTC. Protein: CASNPSRVVQGYEQFF.

This sequence joins TRBV6-4 and TRBJ2-7; tentative D call: TRBD2 (5 bases). This CDR3 has 17 amino acids. V was shortened by 2 bases and J by 3 bases, with 20 bases between the two germline ends. Per the germline V gene, CDR1 is MRHNA and CDR2 is SNTAGT. In DNA, the CDR3 is TGTGCCAGCAGTGACCTCCTACTATGTCCCGGGGTCTACGAGCAGTACTTC. It yields the protein CASSDLLLCPGVYEQYF.

The rearrangement joins TRBV7-6 to TRBJ2-2; D is uncertain. Per the germline V gene, CDR1 is SGHVS and CDR2 is FNYEAQ. The CDR3 is made up of 13 amino acids. V was pared by 4 bases and J by 6 bases, with 9 bases between. The CDR3: CASSSDLAGELFF. The CDR3 DNA reads TGTGCCAGCAGCTCTGACTTGGCCGGGGAGCTGTTTTTT.

The chain employs TRBV7-2 and TRBJ2-5, with D possibly matching TRBD1 (5 bases). The CDR3 contains 11 residues. CDR1 and CDR2 from the germline V gene are SGHTA and FQGNSA. V lost 8 bases and J 5 bases, leaving 9 bases between the germline ends. The CDR3 protein is CASASGETQYF. CDR3 nucleotide sequence: TGTGCCAGCGCTTCAGGGGAGACCCAGTACTTC.

This clone was counted a single time. The genes are TRBV28 and TRBJ1-2; 8 bases agree with TRBD1. The CDR3 loop spans 14 amino acids. CDR1 and CDR2 from the germline V gene are MDHEN and SYDVKM. Trimming at V came to 3 bases and at J to 8 bases, leaving 8 bases not matched to a gene. The CDR3 DNA reads as TGTGCCAGCAGTTTGACGGGACAGGAGGAAGGCTACACCTTC. This translates into CASSLTGQEEGYTF.

The chain is built from TRBV28 and TRBJ2-7; the D is unclear. Germline V lookup: CDR1 MDHEN, CDR2 SYDVKM. There are 15 residues in the CDR3. V lost 4 bases and J 3 bases, leaving 16 bases between the germline ends. The CDR3 sequence is CASSSVLNSVYEQYV. CDR3 nucleotide sequence: TGTGCCAGCAGTTCGGTACTAAACTCAGTCTACGAGCAGTACGTC.

This clone was picked up many times. The chain recombines TRBV4-1 with TRBJ2-7; possibly TRBD2 for D (5 bases). V lost 4 bases, J lost 7 bases, and 23 bases lay in between. This CDR3 is 16 amino acids long. Per germline, CDR1 MGHRA and CDR2 YSYEKL. CDR3 bases: TGCGCCAGCAGCCGACAAGATTTGGTAACAACGGGAGAGCAGTACTTC. Translation: CASSRQDLVTTGEQYF.

V usage is TRBV28 and J usage is TRBJ2-7; possibly TRBD2 for D (6 bases). CDR3 length: 14 residues. The germline V gene has CDR1 MDHEN and CDR2 SYDVKM. Deletions cut 6 bases from V and 4 bases from J, with 16 bases between. The CDR3 DNA follows: TGTGCCAGCAGCGCTGAGGCGGGGAGATACGAGCAGTACGTC. This codes for CASSAEAGRYEQYV.

The V call is TRBV7-2, the J call TRBJ2-1; the match to TRBD1 covers 7 bases. Losses at the gene ends were 6 bases for V and 6 bases for J; bases not matched to a gene: 11. Per the germline V gene, CDR1 is SGHTA and CDR2 is FQGNSA. This CDR3 has 15 residues. CDR3 amino acids: CASRRPGQIGNEQFF. The CDR3 bases are TGTGCCAGCAGGAGACCGGGACAGATAGGCAATGAGCAGTTCTTC.

The chain is built from TRBV6-5 and TRBJ1-4, with 7 bases fitting TRBD1. The V gene's germline CDR1 is MNHEY and CDR2 SVGAGI. The CDR3 runs 13 residues. The V segment lost 11 bases and the J segment 9 bases; nucleotides outside the gene matches: 12. The CDR3 is CASGRQGGQKLFF. The CDR3 bases are TGTGCCTCAGGGAGACAGGGAGGACAAAAACTGTTTTTT.